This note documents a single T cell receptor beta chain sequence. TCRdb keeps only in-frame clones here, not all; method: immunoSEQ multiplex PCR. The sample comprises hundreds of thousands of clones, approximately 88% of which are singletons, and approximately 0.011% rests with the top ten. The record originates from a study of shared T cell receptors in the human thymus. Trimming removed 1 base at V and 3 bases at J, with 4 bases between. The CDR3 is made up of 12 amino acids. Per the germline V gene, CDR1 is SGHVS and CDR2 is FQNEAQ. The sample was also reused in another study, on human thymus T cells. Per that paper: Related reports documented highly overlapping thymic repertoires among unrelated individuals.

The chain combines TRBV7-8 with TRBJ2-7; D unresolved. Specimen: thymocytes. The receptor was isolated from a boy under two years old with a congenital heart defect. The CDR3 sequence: CASSLDYYEQYF. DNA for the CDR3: TGTGCCAGCAGCTTAGACTACTACGAGCAGTACTTC. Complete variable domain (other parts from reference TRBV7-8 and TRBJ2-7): GAGVSQSPRYKVAKRGQDVALRCDPISGHVSLFWYQQALGQGPEFLTYFQNEAQLDKSGLPSDRFFAERPEGSVSTLKIQRTQQEDSAVYLCASSLDYYEQYFGPGTRLTVT.